This record looks at one T cell receptor beta chain sequence and its context. The data stem from a study of blood T cell repertoires in COVID-19. Study background: Specimens from acute and convalescent COVID-19 originated in the United States, Italy and Spain. From T cells, B-cell-depleted T cells, or PBMCs came the material, which was cDNA or gDNA.

CDR3 length equals 15 residues. Germline CDR1 is SGHRS and CDR2 is YFSETQ. With 5 bases removed from V and 6 bases from J, the gap between germline ends came to 21 bases. In the original analysis: From reference gene primer amplification, estimates of nucleated cell counts were derived. This table comes from immunoSEQ multiplex PCR, and its TCRdb copy is limited to in-frame clones, with some not included. V and J calls and clone size come straight from that table; D and trimming were deduced from the DNA. This table holds around 220,000 clones, roughly 90% found once. V usage is TRBV5-1 and J usage is TRBJ2-7; TRBD2 is a possible D gene (5 bases). Sequenced sample: peripheral blood. This receptor was identified in a woman between 50 and 59 years old with acute or convalescent COVID-19. The CDR3 region has the DNA TGCGCCAGCAGTCCGTCGACTGGGGAGTTCTTCGAGCAGTACTTC. Its translation: CASSPSTGEFFEQYF.